The 9 T cell receptor beta chains listed next were all sequenced from one sample in a study of early T cells in non-severe SARS-CoV-2 infection. MiXCR, applied by TCRdb to the 5' RACE reads, yields one record per CDR3 protein. The table has tens of thousands of distinct CDR3 sequences, about 9.4% seen once. The sample consisted of whole blood, taken at baseline. Receptors originate from an adult who was a healthcare worker with PCR-confirmed SARS-CoV-2 infection or an uninfected control (not recorded which).

The rearrangement uses TRBV5-1 and TRBJ2-7; 9 bases are shared with TRBD1. V shed 0 bases, J shed 3 bases, and the junction held 1 base outside the gene matches. The CDR3 sequence is 14 residues long. Germline CDR1 SGHRS, CDR2 YFSETQ. CDR3 residues: CASSLEGQGYEQYF. The DNA for the CDR3 is TGCGCCAGCAGCTTGGAGGGACAGGGCTACGAGCAGTACTTC.

The chain combines TRBV12-3 or TRBV12-4 with TRBJ2-7; D could derive from TRBD1 or TRBD2 (5 bases each). The CDR3 has 11 amino acids. Trimming left V 6 bases short and J 9 bases short, with 12 bases between. The CDR3 coding sequence is TGTGCCAGCAGCTCCGGGACCGCGCAGTACTTC. Residues: CASSSGTAQYF.

The chain carries TRBV20-1 and TRBJ1-1; TRBD1 matches 7 bases. The germline CDR1 and CDR2 sequences are DFQATT and SNEGSKA (reference sequence). The CDR3 covers 17 residues. V was clipped by 2 bases and J by 3 bases; unmatched bases: 15. The CDR3 DNA reads as TGCAGTGCTAGAATTTACAGGGGTACGGCTTTGTACACTGAAGCTTTCTTT. Its protein product is CSARIYRGTALYTEAFF.

This clonotype was recorded at least ten times. The rearrangement joins TRBV7-2 to TRBJ1-2; possible D gene TRBD1, 5 bases. This CDR3 is 14 amino acids long. Trimming shortened V by 3 bases and J by 7 bases, and 15 bases separated the two germline ends. CDR1 and CDR2 (germline): SGHTA, FQGNSA. CDR3 region: CASSFWSPGAGYTF. Here the CDR3 DNA reads TGTGCCAGCAGCTTTTGGTCCCCTGGGGCTGGCTACACCTTC.

This clonotype appeared a few times. V is TRBV18 and J is TRBJ2-2; D perhaps matches TRBD2 (5 bases). V was cut by 6 bases and J by 0 bases, with 14 bases left in between. Germline V CDR1 and CDR2: KGHSH, LQKENI. There are 16 residues in the CDR3. DNA of the CDR3: TGTGCCAGCTCTTTCGCCTGGACTGCGAACACCGGGGAGCTGTTTTTT. It specifies CASSFAWTANTGELFF. Supplemented by reference TRBV18 and TRBJ2-2, the full variable domain reads NAGVMQNPRHLVRRRGQEARLRCSPMKGHSHVYWYRQLPEEGLKFMVYLQKENIIDESGMPKERFSAEFPKEGPSILRIQQVVRGDSAAYFCASSFAWTANTGELFFGEGSRLTVL.

A few counts support this clonotype. The CDR3 DNA reads as TGCAGTGCTAGAGATCCTGGGAGCTTCAATGAGCAGTTCTTC. Protein sequence: CSARDPGSFNEQFF. The chain has TRBV20-1 and TRBJ2-1, with D possibly matching TRBD2 (5 bases). The length of the CDR3 is 14 residues. V was cut by 0 bases and J by 6 bases, with 12 bases left in between. Germline CDR1 reads DFQATT; CDR2 reads SNEGSKA (reference sequence).

J is TRBJ1-2 and V is TRBV7-3; D is unclear. Trimming left V 5 bases short and J 8 bases short, with 18 bases between. Germline CDR1 SGHTA, CDR2 FQGTGA. This CDR3 spans 14 amino acids. The CDR3 protein is CASSLGVHMGGYTF. The CDR3 bases are TGTGCCAGCAGCCTAGGTGTACATATGGGAGGCTACACCTTC.

In DNA form, the CDR3 reads TGCGCCAGCAGCCAAGGGGACAACAAGAACGAGCAGTACTTC. Its protein product is CASSQGDNKNEQYF. The chain joins TRBV4-1 to TRBJ2-7, with a possible D match to TRBD1 (6 bases). Germline CDR1 MGHRA, CDR2 YSYEKL. The CDR3 runs 14 residues. V was pared by 1 base and J by 5 bases, with 12 bases between.

This clonotype was seen a few times. The V call is TRBV28, the J call TRBJ1-6; the D gene is possibly TRBD1 (6 bases). The CDR3 runs to 16 residues. The V end lost 10 bases, the J end lost 1 base, and 17 bases lay between the germline ends. CDR1 is MDHEN and CDR2 is SYDVKM in the germline V gene. In DNA form, the CDR3 reads TGTGCCACCTCGAGGGGGTTGATGTCCTATAATTCACCCCTCCACTTT. Translation: CATSRGLMSYNSPLHF.